The 27 T cell receptor beta chains below all came from one sample that was sequenced in a study of blood T cell repertoires in COVID-19. The protocol was immunoSEQ multiplex PCR, while the TCRdb copy is restricted to in-frame clones and leaves out a portion. The data contain 35,000 to 45,000 clones, about 86% of them singletons. Specimen: peripheral blood. These receptors came from a man between 70 and 80 years old with acute or convalescent COVID-19.

The chain couples TRBV28 to TRBJ1-2; D is unclear. Trimming shortened V by 6 bases and J by 7 bases, and 15 bases separated the two germline ends. The CDR3 loop spans 13 amino acids. Germline values: CDR1 MDHEN, CDR2 SYDVKM. The CDR3 DNA reads TGTGCCAGCAGCGCCCGGTGGGAGAGTGGCTACACCTTC. Protein: CASSARWESGYTF.

V and J are TRBV6-5 and TRBJ1-2; D is unresolved. Between the trimmed V and J ends, which lost 5 bases and 6 bases, there was a span of 16 bases. Germline CDR1 reads MNHEY; CDR2 reads SVGAGI. This CDR3 is 14 amino acids long. CDR3 loop: CASSSDARGHGYTF. DNA of the CDR3: TGTGCCAGCAGTAGCGACGCCCGAGGGCATGGCTACACCTTC.

The table lists this clone with a few counts. V usage is TRBV7-8 and J usage is TRBJ2-3; 8 bases align to TRBD2. J gave up 0 bases and V 5 bases, and 7 bases lay outside the gene matches. The CDR3 spans 16 residues. Germline V gene sequence: CDR1 SGHVS, CDR2 FQNEAQ. The DNA of the CDR3 is TGTGCCAGCAGCGTCGTTAGCGGGGAGAGCACAGATACGCAGTATTTT. Residues: CASSVVSGESTDTQYF.

The chain employs TRBV19 and TRBJ1-6, with D tentatively TRBD1 (5 bases). Trimming left V 3 bases short and J 10 bases short, with 16 bases between. Germline loops: CDR1 LNHDA, CDR2 SQIVND (reference sequence). The CDR3 spans 15 residues. The CDR3 sequence: CASSIGGGSASPLHF. The CDR3 DNA sequence: TGTGCCAGTAGTATCGGGGGGGGATCTGCCTCACCCCTCCACTTT.

The chain is built from TRBV13 and TRBJ1-1; no firm D call. The CDR3 is 14 residues long. Germline lookup yields CDR1 PRHDT and CDR2 FYEKMQ (reference sequence). Deletions cut 6 bases from V and 5 bases from J, with 16 bases between. The CDR3 protein is CASRYGRGGTEAFF. The CDR3 DNA sequence: TGTGCCAGCAGATATGGACGGGGTGGGACTGAAGCTTTCTTT.

The chain uses TRBV19 and TRBJ1-5; 7 bases align to TRBD1. Germline CDR1 and CDR2: LNHDA and SQIVND (reference sequence). The CDR3 totals 13 residues. The J segment lost 0 bases and the V segment lost 11 bases, leaving 4 bases of the junction unmatched. The DNA of the CDR3 is TGTGCCGGGGGACAGACTAGCAATCAGCCCCAGCATTTT. It translates to CAGGQTSNQPQHF.

This chain uses TRBV6-5 with TRBJ2-7, with TRBD2 identical over 8 bases. CDR1 MNHEY and CDR2 SVGAGI come from the germline V gene. This CDR3 spans 15 amino acids. V was clipped by 5 bases and J by 0 bases; unmatched bases: 6. This CDR3 is CASSTTSGGSYEQYF. The CDR3, as DNA: TGTGCCAGCAGTACAACTAGCGGAGGCTCCTACGAGCAGTACTTC.

The chain carries TRBV18 and TRBJ2-7; TRBD2 might be the D (6 bases). The CDR3 sequence is 15 residues long. V was pared by 2 bases and J by 5 bases, with 16 bases between. Germline-derived CDR1 and CDR2 are KGHSH and LQKENI. The CDR3 reads CASSPILAGGDEQYF. CDR3 coding DNA: TGTGCCAGCTCACCAATTCTGGCAGGCGGGGACGAGCAGTACTTC. Full variable domain (outside the CDR3, taken from reference TRBV18 and TRBJ2-7): NAGVMQNPRHLVRRRGQEARLRCSPMKGHSHVYWYRQLPEEGLKFMVYLQKENIIDESGMPKERFSAEFPKEGPSILRIQQVVRGDSAAYFCASSPILAGGDEQYFGPGTRLTVT.

This clone was seen a single time. This chain joins TRBV5-6 and TRBJ2-7, with a weak D call TRBD1 (6 bases). V shed 3 bases and J shed 0 bases, with 10 bases lying between them. The CDR3 runs 14 residues. In germline, CDR1 is SGHDT, CDR2 YYEEEE. The CDR3 DNA is TGTGCCAGCAGCTGGGACAAAAGCTCCTACGAGCAGTACTTC. Translating gives CASSWDKSSYEQYF.

V and J are TRBV28 and TRBJ2-7; TRBD1 is a possible D gene (6 bases). The germline V gene has CDR1 MDHEN and CDR2 SYDVKM. This CDR3 spans 14 amino acids. Deletions cut 4 bases from V and 4 bases from J, with 14 bases between. CDR3: CASSSFARGYEQYF. The CDR3 DNA reads TGTGCCAGCAGTTCATTTGCCAGGGGTTACGAGCAGTACTTC.

The chain employs TRBV5-1 and TRBJ2-1; 7 bases are shared with TRBD2. This CDR3 contains 16 residues. Losses at the gene ends were 4 bases for V and 4 bases for J; bases not matched to a gene: 11. Germline V lookup: CDR1 SGHRS, CDR2 YFSETQ. The CDR3 reads CASSLWVGGGYNEQFF. For the CDR3, the DNA is TGCGCCAGCAGCCTTTGGGTTGGCGGGGGATACAATGAGCAGTTCTTC.

This chain joins TRBV7-2 and TRBJ1-6; D remains unclear. This CDR3 is built from 15 residues. In germline, CDR1 is SGHTA, CDR2 FQGNSA. Trimming stripped 4 bases from V and 9 bases from J, with 16 bases between. The CDR3 reads CASSSRQDFASPLHF. The CDR3 DNA reads TGTGCCAGCAGCTCCCGGCAGGATTTCGCTTCACCCCTCCACTTT.

The rearrangement links TRBV28 to TRBJ1-5, with D possibly being TRBD1 (5 bases). The CDR3 is 15 residues long. Between the trimmed V and J ends, which lost 10 bases and 1 base, there was a span of 17 bases. Germline CDR1 reads MDHEN; CDR2 reads SYDVKM. CDR3 loop: CATLWGPRSNQPQHF. CDR3 DNA sequence: TGTGCCACCCTTTGGGGCCCTAGGAGCAATCAGCCCCAGCATTTT.

The V call is TRBV11-2, the J call TRBJ1-2, with 10 bases identical to TRBD1. With V trimmed by 5 bases and J by 4 bases, 4 bases remained unmatched. The CDR3 covers 14 residues. Germline V CDR1 and CDR2: SGHAT, FQNNGV. The CDR3 DNA is TGTGCCAGCAGCCCCGACAGGGGGCCCTATGGCTACACCTTC. Residues: CASSPDRGPYGYTF.

CDR3 in amino acids: CASSVHARTGTNEKLFF. The CDR3 bases are TGTGCCAGCAGCGTTCACGCGAGAACAGGAACTAATGAAAAACTGTTTTTT. The rearrangement links TRBV9 to TRBJ1-4; weak D call: TRBD1 (5 bases). Between the trimmed V and J ends, which lost 2 bases and 1 base, there was a span of 15 bases. The CDR3 consists of 17 residues. Germline V CDR1 and CDR2: SGDLS, YYNGEE.

The chain carries TRBV10-3 and TRBJ1-5, with a weak D call TRBD1 (6 bases). The CDR3 runs 17 residues. V lost 11 bases to trimming and J lost 0 bases, with 23 bases between them. Germline V gene data show CDR1 as ENHRY and CDR2 as SYGVKD. CDR3 protein: CASGRGETGYSNQPQHF. As DNA, the CDR3 is TGTGCCTCAGGGAGGGGCGAAACAGGGTATAGCAATCAGCCCCAGCATTTT.

The V and J genes are TRBV7-2 and TRBJ2-1; 11 positions match TRBD2. The germline V gene has CDR1 SGHTA and CDR2 FQGNSA. This CDR3 has 16 amino acids. Unmatched junction bases numbered 7, after V lost 7 bases and J lost 2 bases. DNA for the CDR3: TGTGCCAGCACAAACTTAGCGGGAGGGCCCTACAATGAGCAGTTCTTC. Protein: CASTNLAGGPYNEQFF.

A single count supports this clone. The chain combines TRBV7-3 with TRBJ2-2; TRBD1 agrees at 9 bases. This CDR3 is built from 15 residues. Germline-derived CDR1 and CDR2 are SGHTA and FQGTGA. The J segment lost 8 bases and the V segment lost 5 bases, leaving 9 bases of the junction unmatched. DNA of the CDR3: TGTGCCAGCAGCAAGGGACAGGGAGGAGCTGGGGAGCTGTTTTTT. This sequence encodes CASSKGQGGAGELFF.

The V call is TRBV2, the J call TRBJ1-2; unclear D gene. V was trimmed by 8 bases and J by 8 bases, leaving 12 bases between them. Looked up from germline, CDR1 is SNHLY and CDR2 is FYNNEI. The CDR3 has 11 residues. The CDR3 loop is CASAVLGGYTF. The CDR3 nucleotides are TGTGCCAGCGCGGTGTTAGGAGGCTACACCTTC.

The CDR3 region is CASRYYRMRAGEAFF. The CDR3 DNA sequence: TGTGCCAGTAGGTACTATCGGATGAGGGCCGGTGAAGCTTTCTTT. V and J are TRBV19 and TRBJ1-1; D remains ambiguous. Germline-derived CDR1 and CDR2 are LNHDA and SQIVND (reference sequence). CDR3 length: 15 residues. Deletions cut 6 bases from V and 7 bases from J, with 21 bases between.

V usage is TRBV3-1 (or the pseudogene TRBV3-2) and J usage is TRBJ2-3, with 9 bases lining up with TRBD1. Per germline, CDR1 LGHDT and CDR2 YNNKEL (reference sequence). The CDR3 totals 15 residues. The trim removed 3 bases at V and 3 bases at J, leaving 4 bases unmatched. The CDR3 spells CASSQRQGVTDTQYF. In DNA form, the CDR3 reads TGTGCCAGCAGCCAGCGACAGGGGGTTACAGATACGCAGTATTTT.

The V call is TRBV7-9, the J call TRBJ1-2, with TRBD1 identical over 8 bases. With V trimmed by 10 bases and J by 3 bases, 10 bases remained unmatched. The CDR3 length is 14 residues. CDR1 and CDR2 from the germline V gene are SEHNR and FQNEAQ (reference sequence). The CDR3 loop is CATPGGTGYYGYTF. For the CDR3, the DNA is TGTGCCACACCCGGGGGGACAGGTTACTATGGCTACACCTTC.

The count of this clone is one. The chain has TRBV27 and TRBJ1-6; D remains unclear. V shed 8 bases and J shed 0 bases, with 17 bases lying between them. This CDR3 region has 17 residues. Germline CDR1 MNHEY, CDR2 SMNVEV (reference sequence). The CDR3, as DNA: TGTGCCAGCTCCCCCGGGCCAAGCGGCTCCTATAATTCACCCCTCCACTTT. Translated, it gives CASSPGPSGSYNSPLHF.

This clone has a handful of counts. The gene calls are TRBV11-1 and TRBJ2-7; 7 bases map to TRBD2. Trimming removed 0 bases from V and 5 bases from J; junction bases left unmatched: 10. The CDR3 spans 16 residues. Per germline, CDR1 SGHAT and CDR2 FQDESV (reference sequence). The CDR3 region is CASSLAAGVSGDEQYF. Here the CDR3 DNA reads TGTGCCAGCAGCTTAGCTGCAGGTGTCAGCGGGGACGAGCAGTACTTC.

The genes are TRBV5-4 and TRBJ2-5, with 7 bases aligning to TRBD1. Germline values: CDR1 SGHNT, CDR2 YYREEE (reference sequence). The junction had 8 bases not matched to a gene; V was cut back by 4 bases and J by 2 bases. The CDR3 is 15 residues long. DNA of the CDR3: TGTGCCAGCAGCAGAGGGACAGAAGCTCAAGAGACCCAGTACTTC. It specifies CASSRGTEAQETQYF. Full variable domain (rest looked up from reference TRBV5-4 and TRBJ2-5): ETGVTQSPTHLIKTRGQQVTLRCSSQSGHNTVSWYQQALGQGPQFIFQYYREEENGRGNFPPRFSGLQFPNYSSELNVNALELDDSALYLCASSRGTEAQETQYFGPGTRLLVL.

This clone came up once. The rearrangement links TRBV30 to TRBJ2-5; the D gene is possibly TRBD2 (5 bases). The germline V gene encodes CDR1 GTSNPN and CDR2 SVGIG (reference sequence). V was trimmed by 5 bases and J by 2 bases, leaving 15 bases between them. The CDR3 has 14 amino acids. The DNA of the CDR3 is TGTGCCTGGGAGGGCGGGCTGGCGCAAGAGACCCAGTACTTC. Encoded protein: CAWEGGLAQETQYF.

This chain connects TRBV5-1 to TRBJ1-3; D not certain. Germline loops: CDR1 SGHRS, CDR2 YFSETQ. This CDR3 is built from 15 residues. V lost 0 bases and J lost 0, with 7 bases in between. The CDR3 DNA reads TGCGCCAGCAGCTTGGGTGGCAGCTCTGGAAACACCATATATTTT. Protein sequence: CASSLGGSSGNTIYF.